This T cell receptor (beta chain) came from a study of OX40 agonist ivuxolimab in advanced cancers. Sampling of blood occurred at baseline, cycle 4 day 1, and cycle 7 day 1. Profiling relied on immunoSEQ multiplex PCR, and the TCRdb table lists in-frame clones only, not all of them. The sample lists some 100,000 clones, about 85% seen once, with around 1.1% in the top ten. The V and J ends lost 7 bases and 4 bases, in that order; junction bases with no gene match: 6. Germline-derived CDR1 and CDR2 are SGHAT and FQNNGV. The CDR3 contains 15 residues. V and J are TRBV11-2 and TRBJ2-1, with TRBD2 matching over 11 bases. The clonotype originates from an adult with an advanced solid tumor such as melanoma, head and neck, liver or kidney cancer. The sample consisted of CD4+ or CD8+ T cells sorted from blood, taken in a trial of the OX40 agonist ivuxolimab. This CDR3 reads CASTKTSGEYNEQFF. The CDR3 DNA reads as TGTGCCAGCACCAAGACTAGCGGGGAATACAATGAGCAGTTCTTC.